Detailed here is one TCR beta chain. Original processing methods: By means of reference gene primer amplification, nucleated cell counts were estimated. The repertoire was sequenced with immunoSEQ multiplex PCR; TCRdb's copy has only in-frame clones and lacks some. V and J calls and clone size are those listed in that table; D and trimming were worked out from the DNA. This sample has about 160,000 clones; roughly 90% occur once, and the top ten carry around 2.1%. The data stem from a study of blood T cell repertoires in COVID-19. Study as a whole: There were acute and convalescent COVID-19 samples, and they came from the United States, Italy and Spain. Sample material is recorded as cDNA or gDNA derived from T cells, B-cell-depleted T cells, or PBMCs.

The sample consisted of peripheral blood. This sequence was found in a man between 18 and 29 years old with acute or convalescent COVID-19.

This CDR3 is CASSQDWSGQPYNEQFF. As DNA, the CDR3 is TGTGCCAGCAGCCAAGATTGGTCGGGACAGCCATACAATGAGCAGTTCTTC. The J gene is TRBJ2-1, the V gene TRBV4-2, with 7 bases that match TRBD1. Germline CDR1 and CDR2: LGHNA and YNFKEQ. The CDR3 totals 17 residues. Unmatched junction bases numbered 9, after V lost 0 bases and J lost 4 bases.